The TCR beta chain under discussion was sequenced for a study of response to subunit inactivated influenza vaccine. Study findings and constraints: That few new T cells are recruited by each seasonal influenza vaccination was the authors' suggestion.

TCRdb re-called the RT-PCR reads through MiXCR, storing one row per CDR3 protein. Among a few hundred thousand distinct CDR3 sequences listed, 14% were seen once. The sample holds many counts of this clonotype. Antigen unknown. Germline CDR1 is DFQATT and CDR2 is SNEGSKA (reference sequence). CDR3 length: 15 residues. V lost 2 bases and J 5 bases, leaving 18 bases between the germline ends. The V call is TRBV20-1, the J call TRBJ2-5; possible D gene TRBD2, 6 bases. The clonotype comes from a man in his forties or fifties who received an inactivated influenza vaccine. The input for sequencing was PBMCs from blood, taken roughly 12 days after vaccination. CDR3 in amino acids: CSARRWTISLETQYF. Here the CDR3 DNA reads TGCAGTGCTAGACGATGGACTATCTCTCTGGAGACCCAGTACTTC.